The clone carrying this T cell receptor beta chain was seen a handful of times. What it recognizes is unknown. TCRdb reprocessed the 5' RACE reads with MiXCR, giving one entry per CDR3 protein. The repertoire holds approximately 7,000 distinct CDR3 sequences, with 50% to 55% as singletons. V lost 2 bases and J lost 5; bases outside the gene matches: 9. Germline V gene sequence: CDR1 MGHRA, CDR2 YSYEKL. This CDR3 region has 17 residues. Findings and caveats of the study: Tumor Treg TCRs overlapped most with tumor naive CD4+ cells. The TCR gene usage of tumor memory CD4+ T cells clustered together with blood and lymph node memory CD4+ cells and with lymph node naive CD4+ cells.

The sequenced sample was naive CD4+ T cells sorted from a lymph node. The subset here: naive CD4+ T cells, CD4+CD45RA+CD25-. This TCR derives from a female donor with breast cancer. The chain has TRBV4-1 and TRBJ2-1; 10 bases map to TRBD2. The CDR3 region has the DNA TGCGCCAGCAGCCAACTAGCGGGGGCCGGTAAACACAATGAGCAGTTCTTC. It is translated as CASSQLAGAGKHNEQFF.